The rows below give T cell receptor beta chains drawn from one sample of a study of cytomegalovirus exposure and HLA in healthy donors. The table came from immunoSEQ multiplex PCR; TCRdb's copy has only in-frame clones and leaves some out. The data hold 90,000 to 140,000 clones, with about 88% observed a single time. The sample taken for sequencing was PBMCs. The receptors derive from a woman aged 18-29 years in good health and CMV-seropositive. Both conserved end residues are part of each CDR3. Fields, in order: CDR3 length, V gene, D gene, clone size, J gene, CDR3 protein, CDR3 DNA. A D gene is named only where the DNA matches it firmly. Clone size is shown for a subset of rows, as once, few, many or a class of expanded clone.

15	TRBV6-5	.	once	TRBJ2-1	CASSYLDSSYNEQFF	TGTGCCAGCAGTTACCTCGACAGCTCCTACAATGAGCAGTTCTTC
14	TRBV7-2	TRBD1	.	TRBJ1-2	CASSDPGQGLGYTF	TGTGCCAGCAGCGATCCGGGACAGGGATTAGGATACACCTTC
13	TRBV19	TRBD1	few	TRBJ2-3	CASSRGLTDTQYF	TGTGCCAGTAGCAGGGGGCTCACAGATACGCAGTATTTT
13	TRBV19	.	.	TRBJ1-4	CASSITLREKLFF	TGTGCCAGTAGTATAACCCTAAGAGAAAAACTGTTTTTT
15	TRBV11-2	.	.	TRBJ2-7	CASSLGPEGRYEQYF	TGTGCCAGCAGCTTAGGGCCCGAGGGGAGGTACGAGCAGTACTTC
14	TRBV7-3	.	.	TRBJ2-5	CASSLSALRETQYF	TGTGCCAGCAGCTTAAGTGCGTTGCGGGAGACCCAGTACTTC
13	TRBV19	.	.	TRBJ1-1	CASSQAPGTEAFF	TGTGCCAGTAGCCAAGCACCGGGCACTGAAGCTTTCTTT
13	TRBV10-3	.	.	TRBJ2-2	CATTPTVSGELFF	TGTGCCACGACTCCCACGGTGTCCGGGGAGCTGTTTTTT
13	TRBV27	TRBD1	few	TRBJ1-2	CASSFRTGYGYTF	TGTGCCAGCAGTTTCCGGACAGGCTATGGCTACACCTTC
15	TRBV2	TRBD2	.	TRBJ2-7	CASSEEGLAYYEQYF	TGTGCCAGCAGTGAAGAGGGACTAGCTTACTACGAGCAGTACTTC
14	TRBV11-2	.	.	TRBJ1-3	CASRSGAAGNTIYF	TGTGCCAGCAGGAGTGGGGCAGCTGGAAACACCATATATTTT
12	TRBV7-2	.	few	TRBJ2-5	CASSFSRETQYF	TGTGCCAGCAGCTTTTCCCGGGAGACCCAGTACTTC
17	TRBV7-9	TRBD2	.	TRBJ2-1	CASSPGTSGGFDNEQFF	TGTGCCAGCAGCCCTGGGACTAGCGGGGGGTTCGACAATGAGCAGTTCTTC
14	TRBV7-9	TRBD1	.	TRBJ1-1	CASSSETGITEAFF	TGTGCCAGCAGCTCAGAGACAGGGATCACTGAAGCTTTCTTT
14	TRBV6-1	TRBD1	.	TRBJ2-5	CASRRTGPPETQYF	TGTGCCAGCAGACGGACAGGGCCGCCAGAGACCCAGTACTTC
15	TRBV2	TRBD2	.	TRBJ2-5	CASSAQAGGQETQYF	TGTGCCAGCAGTGCGCAAGCGGGGGGGCAAGAGACCCAGTACTTC
13	TRBV28	TRBD1	.	TRBJ1-2	CASSFYRGYGYTF	TGTGCCAGCAGTTTTTACAGGGGCTATGGCTACACCTTC
18	TRBV5-1	TRBD1	.	TRBJ1-2	CASSLEATGNVFNYGYTF	TGCGCCAGCAGCTTGGAAGCGACAGGGAATGTTTTCAACTATGGCTACACCTTC
12	TRBV19	.	once	TRBJ1-1	CASSIGNTEAFF	TGTGCCAGTAGTATCGGGAACACTGAAGCTTTCTTT
12	TRBV5-8	.	.	TRBJ2-3	CASTPRVNTQYF	TGTGCCAGCACCCCGAGAGTGAATACGCAGTATTTT
16	TRBV7-2	TRBD2	.	TRBJ2-7	CASSLGLSGGEREQYF	TGTGCCAGCAGCTTAGGGTTGTCGGGAGGAGAACGGGAGCAGTACTTC
16	TRBV7-9	TRBD2	.	TRBJ2-3	CASSPAGLAGVDTQYF	TGTGCCAGCAGCCCGGCCGGACTAGCGGGGGTAGATACGCAGTATTTT
15	TRBV28	.	.	TRBJ1-5	CASSLGTGWGQPQHF	TGTGCCAGCAGTTTAGGTACAGGGTGGGGGCAGCCCCAGCATTTT
19	TRBV9	.	.	TRBJ2-2	CASSARTEVPVANTGELFF	TGTGCCAGCAGCGCCCGGACGGAGGTTCCCGTTGCGAACACCGGGGAGCTGTTTTTT
13	TRBV29-1	TRBD1	.	TRBJ2-3	CSVNRGRTDTQYF	TGCAGCGTTAACAGGGGGCGCACAGATACGCAGTATTTT
13	TRBV10-2	TRBD1	.	TRBJ2-7	CASISDRGYEQYF	TGCGCCAGCATCTCGGACAGGGGGTACGAGCAGTACTTC